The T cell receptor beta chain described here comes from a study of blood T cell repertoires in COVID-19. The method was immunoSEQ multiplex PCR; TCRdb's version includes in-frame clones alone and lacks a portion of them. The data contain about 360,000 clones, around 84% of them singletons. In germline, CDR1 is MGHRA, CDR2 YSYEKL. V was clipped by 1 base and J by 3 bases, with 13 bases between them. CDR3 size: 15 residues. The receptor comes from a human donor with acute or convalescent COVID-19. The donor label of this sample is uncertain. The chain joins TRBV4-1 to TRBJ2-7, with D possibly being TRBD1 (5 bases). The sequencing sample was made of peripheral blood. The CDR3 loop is CASSQGSGSIYEQYF. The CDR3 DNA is TGCGCCAGCAGCCAAGGGTCAGGGTCAATCTACGAGCAGTACTTC.